This TCR beta chain is drawn from a study of T cell repertoires in MIS-A myocarditis (dated by TCRdb to between 2020 and 2023). The QIAamp DNA FFPE kit was used to extract genomic DNA from formalin-fixed paraffin-embedded autopsy tissue. The CDR3 has 11 amino acids, counting the end cysteine and phenylalanine. Only CDR3 DNA is held: 33 bases, read in frame from base 1. V gives up 5 bases and J gives up 4 bases, and the segment between their germline ends measures 7 bases. CDR1 and CDR2, per the germline V gene (reference sequence), are GTSNPN and SVGIG. TCRbeta CDR3 regions were amplified with the immunoSEQ bias-controlled multiplex PCR and sequenced at high throughput. In the original analysis: CDR3 sequences were collapsed and filtered by the immunoSEQ vendor pipeline to quantify abundance and frequency of each unique TCRbeta CDR3. Using a 90% global sequence identity threshold, CD-HIT clustered dominant CDR3 amino acid sequences together with SARS-CoV-2-specific ImmuneCODE TCRbeta sequences. Clones at frequencies from 0.1 to 1 were categorized as hyperexpanded, and clones at frequencies from 0.01 to 0.1 were categorized as large. The CDR3 amino acid sequences and the V and J gene assignments of the dominant clones were confirmed with MiXCR. The R stringdist package was used to compute Levenshtein distances between the patient clonotypes and the ImmuneCODE hits. The table comes from immuneACCESS by way of TCRdb, which keeps in-frame sequences with V and J called. Part of the clones is missing from these tables; in studies checked, under half for an unresolved V gene and the rest for unknown reasons. The V and J calls and clone size are taken from that table; D and trimming were inferred from the DNA. This sample gives roughly 10,000 clones in total; approximately 80% of them show up just once. The ten largest clonotypes hold around 29% of the sample.

About this clone: Its antigen remains unidentified. Base qualities are missing; no much larger clone stands one base away.

The TCR was taken from a man between 18 and 29 years old with fulminant myocarditis from multisystem inflammatory syndrome in adults (MIS-A) after COVID-19. The specimen was right ventricle heart tissue obtained at autopsy. What this sample's cell subset or site label stands for: cardiac tissue sample (left or right ventricle, interventricular septum, or pericardium). Rearrangement joined TRBV30 to TRBJ2-3, with the D segment identity uncertain. The CDR3 in this case is CAWATADTQYF. The DNA reads TGTGCCTGGGCTACGGCAGATACGCAGTATTTT.